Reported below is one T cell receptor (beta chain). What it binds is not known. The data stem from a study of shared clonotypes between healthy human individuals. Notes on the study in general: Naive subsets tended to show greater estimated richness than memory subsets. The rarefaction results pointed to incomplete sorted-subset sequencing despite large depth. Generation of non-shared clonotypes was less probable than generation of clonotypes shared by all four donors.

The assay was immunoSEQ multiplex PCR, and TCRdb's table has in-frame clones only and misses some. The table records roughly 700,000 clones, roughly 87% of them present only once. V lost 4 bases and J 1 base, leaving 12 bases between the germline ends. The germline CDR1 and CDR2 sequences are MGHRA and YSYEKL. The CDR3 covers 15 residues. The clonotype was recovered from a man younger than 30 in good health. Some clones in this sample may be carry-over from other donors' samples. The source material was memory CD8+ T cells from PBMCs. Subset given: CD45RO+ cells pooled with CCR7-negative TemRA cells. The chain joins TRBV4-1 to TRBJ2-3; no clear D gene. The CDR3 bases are TGCGCCAGCAGCCCCCTAAGTGAGGGCACAGATACGCAGTATTTT. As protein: CASSPLSEGTDTQYF.